This TCR beta chain was recovered during a study of cytomegalovirus exposure and HLA in healthy donors. Turning to the study itself: The same platform used for the 600 to 750 first-cohort repertoires was also used for the 100 to 150 validation repertoires, as a later analysis reported.

Study-wide findings and caveats: Whilst most TCR sequences proved rare, a subset of public TCRs occurred across many donors. In vitro assays verified that a few CMV-associated chains recognized CMV antigens specifically.

Regarding this clone: Its matching antigen is unknown.

V shed 6 bases and J shed 4 bases, with 18 bases lying between them. The germline V gene has CDR1 SGHDN and CDR2 FVKESK. The CDR3 contains 15 residues. Repertoires were generated with immunoSEQ multiplex PCR, while TCRdb's copy carries only in-frame clones and drops some. The sample yields some 61,000 clones, approximately 96% seen once. The receptor was derived from a young woman in good health and CMV-seropositive. Sequences were obtained from PBMCs. V is TRBV14 and J is TRBJ1-2, with D possibly being TRBD1 (6 bases). DNA of the CDR3: TGTGCCAGCAGACCCATTCAGGGGCAAGGCTATGGCTACACCTTC. This sequence encodes CASRPIQGQGYGYTF.